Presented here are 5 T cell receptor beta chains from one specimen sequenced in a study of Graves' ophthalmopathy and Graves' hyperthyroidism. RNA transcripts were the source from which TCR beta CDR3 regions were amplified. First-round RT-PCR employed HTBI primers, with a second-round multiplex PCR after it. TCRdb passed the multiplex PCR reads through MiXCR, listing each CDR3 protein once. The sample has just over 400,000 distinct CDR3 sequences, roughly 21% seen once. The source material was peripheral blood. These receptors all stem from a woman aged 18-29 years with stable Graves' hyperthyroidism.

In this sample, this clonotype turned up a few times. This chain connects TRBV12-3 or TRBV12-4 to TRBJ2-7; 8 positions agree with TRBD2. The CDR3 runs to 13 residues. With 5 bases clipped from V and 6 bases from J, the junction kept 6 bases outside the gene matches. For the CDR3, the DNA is TGTGCCAGCAGTACCCCGGGAGGGCTCGAGCAGTACTTC. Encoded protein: CASSTPGGLEQYF.

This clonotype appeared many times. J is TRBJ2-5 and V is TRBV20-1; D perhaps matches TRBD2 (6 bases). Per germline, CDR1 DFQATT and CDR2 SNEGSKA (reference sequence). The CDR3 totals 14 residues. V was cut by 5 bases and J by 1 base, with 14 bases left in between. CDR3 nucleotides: TGCAGTGCTTCTGGCGGGGTTTCCCAAGAGACCCAGTACTTC. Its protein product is CSASGGVSQETQYF.

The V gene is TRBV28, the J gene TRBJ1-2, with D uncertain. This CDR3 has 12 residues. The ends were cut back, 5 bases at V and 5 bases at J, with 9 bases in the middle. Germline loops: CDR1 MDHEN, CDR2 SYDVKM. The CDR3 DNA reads TGTGCCAGCAGTCCCACAGCTTATGGCTACACCTTC. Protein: CASSPTAYGYTF.

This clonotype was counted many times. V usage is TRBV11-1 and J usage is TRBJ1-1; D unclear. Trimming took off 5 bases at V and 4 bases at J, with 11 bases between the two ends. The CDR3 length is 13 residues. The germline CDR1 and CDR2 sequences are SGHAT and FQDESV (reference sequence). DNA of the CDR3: TGTGCCAGCAGCAATATCCTCGCCACTGAAGCTTTCTTT. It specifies CASSNILATEAFF.

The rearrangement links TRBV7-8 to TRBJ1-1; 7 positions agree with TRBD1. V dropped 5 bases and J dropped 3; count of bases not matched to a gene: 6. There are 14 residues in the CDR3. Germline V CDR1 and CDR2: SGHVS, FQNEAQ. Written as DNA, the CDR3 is TGTGCCAGCAGCGCATTCACAGGGGACACTGAAGCTTTCTTT. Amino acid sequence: CASSAFTGDTEAFF.